The 5 T cell receptor beta chains in this list originate from one sample, sequenced in a study of blood T cell repertoires in COVID-19. The table came from immunoSEQ multiplex PCR; TCRdb's copy has only in-frame clones and leaves some out. The sample lists roughly 53,000 clones, nearly 90% seen once, with over 1.5% in the top ten. The sequencing sample was made of peripheral blood. These receptor sequences come from a man aged 55 to 70 with acute or convalescent COVID-19.

The chain couples TRBV19 to TRBJ2-3; TRBD2 agrees at 9 bases. There are 15 residues in the CDR3. V shed 6 bases, J shed 7 bases, and the junction held 11 bases outside the gene matches. Germline-derived CDR1 and CDR2 are LNHDA and SQIVND (reference sequence). This CDR3 is CASRTSGGPLNTQYF. CDR3 sequence (DNA): TGTGCCAGTAGAACCAGCGGGGGGCCTCTGAATACGCAGTATTTT.

The genes are TRBV5-6 and TRBJ2-3; D perhaps matches TRBD1 (6 bases). The ends were cut back, 2 bases at V and 0 bases at J, with 13 bases in the middle. The germline CDR1 and CDR2 sequences are SGHDT and YYEEEE. CDR3 size: 16 residues. The CDR3 sequence is CASSFSQGWSTDTQYF. The CDR3, as DNA: TGTGCCAGCAGCTTCAGTCAGGGGTGGAGCACAGATACGCAGTATTTT.

This chain joins TRBV3-1 (or the pseudogene TRBV3-2) and TRBJ2-6; D not certain. The CDR3 is 18 residues long. The V end was cut by 0 bases, the J end by 0 bases, with 12 bases between. The germline V gene encodes CDR1 LGHDT and CDR2 YNNKEL (reference sequence). As DNA, the CDR3 is TGTGCCAGCAGCCAAGAGGTTCAGATCAACTCTGGGGCCAACGTCCTGACTTTC. It codes for CASSQEVQINSGANVLTF.

The gene calls are TRBV24-1 and TRBJ1-6; D ambiguous. Per the germline V gene, CDR1 is KGHDR and CDR2 is SFDVKD. Trimming took 5 bases from V and 7 from J, leaving 11 bases between them. The CDR3 length is 14 residues. CDR3 bases: TGTGCCACCAGTGGGACGGACTCGAATTCACCCCTCCACTTT. This translates into CATSGTDSNSPLHF.

The V gene is TRBV7-8, the J gene TRBJ2-3; D is unclear. The CDR3 is 14 amino acids. Trimming took 1 base from V and 4 from J, leaving 9 bases between them. Germline assignment: CDR1 SGHVS and CDR2 FQNEAQ. CDR3 sequence reads: CASSLGDSADTQYF. In nucleotides, the CDR3 is TGTGCCAGCAGCTTAGGTGATAGTGCAGATACGCAGTATTTT.